The source of this T cell receptor beta chain is a study of T cell repertoires in cytomegalovirus infection. This clonotype was recorded at least ten times. Trimming cost V 2 bases and J 8 bases, with 4 bases left between them. This CDR3 region has 12 residues. Germline assignment: CDR1 MNHEY and CDR2 SMNVEV (reference sequence). One entry per CDR3 protein results from TCRdb running MiXCR on the reads. The repertoire has 350,000 to 550,000 distinct CDR3 sequences, approximately 31% of them found once; the top ten carry around 13%. The material sequenced was PBMCs. This sequence joins TRBV27 and TRBJ1-6; D gene ambiguous. The sequence was obtained from a human donor in good health (CMV status not recorded). Some clones in this sample may be carry-over from other donors' samples. The CDR3 sequence: CASSLLDSPLHF. CDR3 nucleotides: TGTGCCAGCAGTTTACTGGATTCACCCCTCCACTTT.